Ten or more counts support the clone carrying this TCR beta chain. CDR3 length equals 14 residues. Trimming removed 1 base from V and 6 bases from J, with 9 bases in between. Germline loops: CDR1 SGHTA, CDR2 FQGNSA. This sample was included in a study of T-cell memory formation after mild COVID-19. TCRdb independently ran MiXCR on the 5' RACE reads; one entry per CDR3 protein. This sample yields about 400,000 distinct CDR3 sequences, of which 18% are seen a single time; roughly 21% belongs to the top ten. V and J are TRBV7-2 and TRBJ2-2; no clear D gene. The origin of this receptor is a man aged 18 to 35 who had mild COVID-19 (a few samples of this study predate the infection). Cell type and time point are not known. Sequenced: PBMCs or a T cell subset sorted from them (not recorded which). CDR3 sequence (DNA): TGTGCCAGCAGCTTAGATATGGTAGCCGGGGAGCTGTTTTTT. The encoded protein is CASSLDMVAGELFF.